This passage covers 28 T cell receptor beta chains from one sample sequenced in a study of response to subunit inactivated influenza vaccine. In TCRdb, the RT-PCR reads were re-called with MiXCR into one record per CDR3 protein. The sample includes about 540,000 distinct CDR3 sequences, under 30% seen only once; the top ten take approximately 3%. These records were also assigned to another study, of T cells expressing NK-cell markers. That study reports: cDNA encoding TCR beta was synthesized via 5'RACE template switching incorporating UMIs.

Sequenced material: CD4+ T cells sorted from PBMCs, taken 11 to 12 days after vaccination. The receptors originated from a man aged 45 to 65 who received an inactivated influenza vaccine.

DNA of the CDR3: TGTGCCAGCAGCTCCGACAGGGCTAATGAAAAACTGTTTTTT. Translating it yields CASSSDRANEKLFF. J is TRBJ1-4 and V is TRBV7-9, with 7 nucleotides matching TRBD1. There are 14 residues in the CDR3. The V gene's germline CDR1 is SEHNR and CDR2 FQNEAQ (reference sequence). Unmatched junction bases numbered 2, after V lost 4 bases and J lost 3 bases.

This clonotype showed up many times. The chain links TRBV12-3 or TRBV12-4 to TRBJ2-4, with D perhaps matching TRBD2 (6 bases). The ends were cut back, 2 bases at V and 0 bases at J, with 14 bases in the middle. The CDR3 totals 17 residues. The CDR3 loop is CASSLWRGELAKNIQYF. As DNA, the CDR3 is TGTGCCAGCAGTTTATGGCGGGGCGAGCTAGCCAAAAACATTCAGTACTTC.

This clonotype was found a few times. Here the CDR3 reads CSARKGAGEKLFF. CDR3 in DNA: TGCAGTGCTAGAAAGGGGGCGGGTGAAAAACTGTTTTTT. V and J are TRBV20-1 and TRBJ1-4; 7 bases line up with TRBD1. The CDR3 covers 13 residues. Germline CDR1 and CDR2: DFQATT and SNEGSKA (reference sequence). Trimming at V came to 2 bases and at J to 7 bases, leaving 4 bases not matched to a gene.

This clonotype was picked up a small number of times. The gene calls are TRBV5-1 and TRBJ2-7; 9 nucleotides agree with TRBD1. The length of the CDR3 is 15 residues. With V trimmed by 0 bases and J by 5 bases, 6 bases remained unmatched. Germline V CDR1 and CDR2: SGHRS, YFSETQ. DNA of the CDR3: TGCGCCAGCAGCTTGGGAGGGACAGGGAACAACGAGCAGTACTTC. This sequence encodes CASSLGGTGNNEQYF.

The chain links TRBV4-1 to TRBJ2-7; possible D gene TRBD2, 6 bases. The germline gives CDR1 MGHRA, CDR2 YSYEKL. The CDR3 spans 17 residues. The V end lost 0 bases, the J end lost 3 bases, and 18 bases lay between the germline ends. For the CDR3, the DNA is TGCGCCAGCAGCCAAGATTTCGAGGCGGGATGGTACTACGAGCAGTACTTC. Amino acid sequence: CASSQDFEAGWYYEQYF.

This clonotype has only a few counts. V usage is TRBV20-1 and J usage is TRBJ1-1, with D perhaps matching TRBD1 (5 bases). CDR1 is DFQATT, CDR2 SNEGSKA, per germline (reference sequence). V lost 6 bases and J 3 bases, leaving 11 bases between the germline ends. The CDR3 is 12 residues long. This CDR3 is CSAIRDDTEAFF. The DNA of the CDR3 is TGCAGTGCCATCCGGGACGACACTGAAGCTTTCTTT.

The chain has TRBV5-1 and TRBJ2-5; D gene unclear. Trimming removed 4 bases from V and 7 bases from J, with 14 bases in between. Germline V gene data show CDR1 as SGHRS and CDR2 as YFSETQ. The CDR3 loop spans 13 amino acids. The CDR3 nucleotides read TGCGCCAGCAGCAAAAGTCGCCCGGGGACCCAGTACTTC. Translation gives CASSKSRPGTQYF.

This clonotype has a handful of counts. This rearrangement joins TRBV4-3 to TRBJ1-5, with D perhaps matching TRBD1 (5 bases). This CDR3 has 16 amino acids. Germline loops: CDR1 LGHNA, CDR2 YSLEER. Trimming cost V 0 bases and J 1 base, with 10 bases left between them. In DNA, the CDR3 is TGCGCCAGCAGCCAAGATCCTGGGGGGAGCAATCAGCCCCAGCATTTT. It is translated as CASSQDPGGSNQPQHF.

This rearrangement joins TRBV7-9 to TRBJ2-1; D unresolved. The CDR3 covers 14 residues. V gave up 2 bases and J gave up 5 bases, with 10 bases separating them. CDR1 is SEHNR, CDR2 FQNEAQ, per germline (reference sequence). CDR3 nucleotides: TGTGCCAGCAGCTTAACGGCAAAGGACAATGAGCAGTTCTTC. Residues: CASSLTAKDNEQFF.

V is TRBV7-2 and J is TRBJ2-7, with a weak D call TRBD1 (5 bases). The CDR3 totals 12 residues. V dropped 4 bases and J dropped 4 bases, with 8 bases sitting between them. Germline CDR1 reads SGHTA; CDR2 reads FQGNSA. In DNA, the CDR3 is TGTGCCAGCAGCTCAGGGCGGTACGAGCAGTACTTC. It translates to CASSSGRYEQYF.

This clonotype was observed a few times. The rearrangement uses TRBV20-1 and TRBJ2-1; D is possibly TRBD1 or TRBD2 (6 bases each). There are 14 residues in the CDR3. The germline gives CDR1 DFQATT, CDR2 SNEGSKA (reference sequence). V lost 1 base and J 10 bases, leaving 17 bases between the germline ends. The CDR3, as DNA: TGCAGTGCTAGAGTGCCTAAGGGGGGCCGCGAGCAGTTCTTC. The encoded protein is CSARVPKGGREQFF.

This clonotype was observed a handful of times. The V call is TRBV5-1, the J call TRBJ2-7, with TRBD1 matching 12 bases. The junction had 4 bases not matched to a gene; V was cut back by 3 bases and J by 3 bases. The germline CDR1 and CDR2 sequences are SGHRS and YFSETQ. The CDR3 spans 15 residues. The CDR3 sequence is CASSSGQGAGYEQYF. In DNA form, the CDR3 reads TGCGCCAGCAGCTCGGGACAGGGGGCGGGCTACGAGCAGTACTTC.

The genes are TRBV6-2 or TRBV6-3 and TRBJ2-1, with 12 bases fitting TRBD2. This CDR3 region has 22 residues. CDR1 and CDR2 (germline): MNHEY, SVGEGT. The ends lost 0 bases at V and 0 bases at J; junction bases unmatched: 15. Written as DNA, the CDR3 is TGTGCCAGCAGTTACTCGATTGGGGCTAGCGGGGGGGGCAAGAGCTCCTACAATGAGCAGTTCTTC. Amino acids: CASSYSIGASGGGKSSYNEQFF.

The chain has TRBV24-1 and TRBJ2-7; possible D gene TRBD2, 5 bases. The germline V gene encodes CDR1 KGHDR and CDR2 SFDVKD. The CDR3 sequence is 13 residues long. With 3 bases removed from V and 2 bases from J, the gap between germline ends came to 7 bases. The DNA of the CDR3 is TGTGCCACCAGTGATACCGGGACCTACGAGCAGTACTTC. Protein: CATSDTGTYEQYF.

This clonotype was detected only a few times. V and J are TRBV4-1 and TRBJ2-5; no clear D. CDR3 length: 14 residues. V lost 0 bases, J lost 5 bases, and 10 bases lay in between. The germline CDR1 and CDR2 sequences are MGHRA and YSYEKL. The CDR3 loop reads CASSQDGTAETQYF. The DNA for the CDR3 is TGCGCCAGCAGCCAAGATGGCACCGCTGAGACCCAGTACTTC.

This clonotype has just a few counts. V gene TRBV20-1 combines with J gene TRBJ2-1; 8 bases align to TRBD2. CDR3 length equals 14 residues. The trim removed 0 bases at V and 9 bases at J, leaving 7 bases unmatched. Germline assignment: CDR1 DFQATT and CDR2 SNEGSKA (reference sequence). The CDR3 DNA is TGCAGTGCTAGAGATCGGGGGGCGGGGGGTGAGCAGTTCTTC. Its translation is CSARDRGAGGEQFF.

CDR3 DNA: TGTGCCAGCAGTTTGCAGGAGAATTCACCCCTCCACTTT. Amino acid sequence: CASSLQENSPLHF. The chain joins TRBV12-3 or TRBV12-4 to TRBJ1-6, with D unresolved. The CDR3 extends over 13 amino acids. V was cut by 3 bases and J by 7 bases, with 7 bases left in between.

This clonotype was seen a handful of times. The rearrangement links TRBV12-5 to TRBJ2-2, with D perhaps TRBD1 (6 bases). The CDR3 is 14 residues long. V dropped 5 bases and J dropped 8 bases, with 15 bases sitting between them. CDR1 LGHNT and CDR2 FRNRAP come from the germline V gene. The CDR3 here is CASGPHTGLGELFF. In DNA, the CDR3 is TGTGCTAGTGGTCCCCACACAGGGTTGGGGGAGCTGTTTTTT.

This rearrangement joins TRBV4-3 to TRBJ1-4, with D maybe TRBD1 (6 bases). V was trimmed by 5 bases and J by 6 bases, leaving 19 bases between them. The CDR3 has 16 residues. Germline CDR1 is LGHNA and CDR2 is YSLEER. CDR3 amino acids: CASSYGQRRFDEKLFF. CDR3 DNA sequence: TGCGCCAGCAGCTACGGACAGCGACGGTTTGATGAAAAACTGTTTTTT.

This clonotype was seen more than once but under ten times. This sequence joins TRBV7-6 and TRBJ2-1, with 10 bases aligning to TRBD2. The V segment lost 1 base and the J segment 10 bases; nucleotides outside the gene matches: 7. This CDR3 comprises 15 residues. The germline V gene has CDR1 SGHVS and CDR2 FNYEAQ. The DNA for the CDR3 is TGTGCCAGCAGCTTAGGACTAGCGGGTTATCAGGAGCAGTTCTTC. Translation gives CASSLGLAGYQEQFF.

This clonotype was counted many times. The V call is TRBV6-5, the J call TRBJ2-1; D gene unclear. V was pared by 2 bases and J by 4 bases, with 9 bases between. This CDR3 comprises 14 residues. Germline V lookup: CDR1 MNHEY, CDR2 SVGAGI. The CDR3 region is CASSYDSLYNEQFF. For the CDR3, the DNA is TGTGCCAGCAGTTACGATAGCCTATACAATGAGCAGTTCTTC.

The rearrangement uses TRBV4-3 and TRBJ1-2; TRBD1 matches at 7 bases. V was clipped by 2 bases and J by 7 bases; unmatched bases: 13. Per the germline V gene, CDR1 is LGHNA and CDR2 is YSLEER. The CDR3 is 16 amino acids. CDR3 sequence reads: CASSQSSAGGRAGYTF. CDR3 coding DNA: TGCGCCAGCAGCCAAAGTTCCGCAGGGGGAAGAGCTGGCTACACCTTC.

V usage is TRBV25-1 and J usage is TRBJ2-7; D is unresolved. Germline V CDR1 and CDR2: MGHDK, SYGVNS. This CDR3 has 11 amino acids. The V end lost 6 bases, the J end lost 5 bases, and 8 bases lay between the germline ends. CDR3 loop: CASSGFDEQYF. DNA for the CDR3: TGTGCCAGCAGCGGGTTTGACGAGCAGTACTTC.

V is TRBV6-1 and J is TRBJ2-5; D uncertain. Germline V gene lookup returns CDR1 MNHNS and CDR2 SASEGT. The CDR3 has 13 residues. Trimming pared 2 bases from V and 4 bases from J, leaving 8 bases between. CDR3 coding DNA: TGTGCCAGCAGTGAAACCCCCCGAGAGACCCAGTACTTC. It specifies CASSETPRETQYF.

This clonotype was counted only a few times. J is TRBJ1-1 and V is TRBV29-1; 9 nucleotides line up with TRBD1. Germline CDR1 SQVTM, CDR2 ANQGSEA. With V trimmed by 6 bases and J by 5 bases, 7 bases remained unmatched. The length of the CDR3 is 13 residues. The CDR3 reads CSVRGGTGTEAFF. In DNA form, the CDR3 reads TGCAGCGTGCGGGGCGGGACAGGGACTGAAGCTTTCTTT.

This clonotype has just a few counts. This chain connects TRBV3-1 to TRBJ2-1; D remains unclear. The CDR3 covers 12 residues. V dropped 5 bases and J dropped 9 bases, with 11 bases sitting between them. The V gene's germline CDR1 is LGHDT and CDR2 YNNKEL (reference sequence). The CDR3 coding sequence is TGTGCCAGCAGCGCCTACGATTCTGAGCAGTTCTTC. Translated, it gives CASSAYDSEQFF.

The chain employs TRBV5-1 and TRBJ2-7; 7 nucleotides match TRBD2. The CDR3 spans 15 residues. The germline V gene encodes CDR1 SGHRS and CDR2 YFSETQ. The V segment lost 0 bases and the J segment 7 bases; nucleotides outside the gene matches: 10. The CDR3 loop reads CASSLEPSGTGEQYF. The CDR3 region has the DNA TGCGCCAGCAGCTTGGAGCCTAGCGGTACGGGTGAGCAGTACTTC.

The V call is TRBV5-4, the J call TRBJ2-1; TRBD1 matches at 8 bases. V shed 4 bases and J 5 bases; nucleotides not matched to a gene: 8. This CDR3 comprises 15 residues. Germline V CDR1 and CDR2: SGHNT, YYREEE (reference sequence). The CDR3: CASSRQRTGNNEQFF. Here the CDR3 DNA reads TGTGCCAGCAGCCGGCAACGGACAGGGAACAATGAGCAGTTCTTC.